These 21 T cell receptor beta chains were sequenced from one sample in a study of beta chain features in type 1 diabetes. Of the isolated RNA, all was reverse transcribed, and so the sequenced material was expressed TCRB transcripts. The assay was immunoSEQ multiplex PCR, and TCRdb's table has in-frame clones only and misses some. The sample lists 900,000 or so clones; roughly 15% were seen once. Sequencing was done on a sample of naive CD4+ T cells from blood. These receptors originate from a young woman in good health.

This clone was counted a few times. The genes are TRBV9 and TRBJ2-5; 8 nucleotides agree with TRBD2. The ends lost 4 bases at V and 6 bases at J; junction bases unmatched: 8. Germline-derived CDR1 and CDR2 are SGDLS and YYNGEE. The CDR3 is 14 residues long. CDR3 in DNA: TGTGCCAGCAGCCCCTCCGGGGGGGTGAAGACCCAGTACTTC. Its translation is CASSPSGGVKTQYF. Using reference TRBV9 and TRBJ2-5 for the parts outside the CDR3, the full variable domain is DSGVTQTPKHLITATGQRVTLRCSPRSGDLSVYWYQQSLDQGLQFLIQYYNGEERAKGNILERFSAQQFPDLHSELNLSSLELGDSALYFCASSPSGGVKTQYFGPGTRLLVL.

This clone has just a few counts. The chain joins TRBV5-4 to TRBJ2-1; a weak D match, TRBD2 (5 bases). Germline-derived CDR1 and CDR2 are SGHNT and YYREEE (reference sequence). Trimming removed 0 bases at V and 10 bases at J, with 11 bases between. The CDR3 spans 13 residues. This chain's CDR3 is CASSLGLAYEQFF. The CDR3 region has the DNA TGTGCCAGCAGCTTGGGGCTAGCTTACGAGCAGTTCTTC.

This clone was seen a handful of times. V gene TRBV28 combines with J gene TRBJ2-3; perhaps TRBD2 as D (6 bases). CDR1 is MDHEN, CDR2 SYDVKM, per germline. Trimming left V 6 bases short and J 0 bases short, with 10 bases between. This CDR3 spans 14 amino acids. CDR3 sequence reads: CASSPGTSTDTQYF. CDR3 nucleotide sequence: TGTGCCAGCAGCCCCGGGACTAGCACAGATACGCAGTATTTT.

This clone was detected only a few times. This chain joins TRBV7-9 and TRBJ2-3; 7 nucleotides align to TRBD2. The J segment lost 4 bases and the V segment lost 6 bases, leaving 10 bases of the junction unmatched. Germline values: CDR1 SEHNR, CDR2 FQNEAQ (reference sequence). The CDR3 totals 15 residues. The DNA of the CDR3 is TGTGCCAGCAGTACAGCGGGGATGGCTGCAGATACGCAGTATTTT. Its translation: CASSTAGMAADTQYF. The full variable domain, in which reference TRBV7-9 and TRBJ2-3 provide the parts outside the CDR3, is DTGVSQNPRHKITKRGQNVTFRCDPISEHNRLYWYRQTLGQGPEFLTYFQNEAQLEKSRLLSDRFSAERPKGSFSTLEIQRTEQGDSAMYLCASSTAGMAADTQYFGPGTRLTVL.

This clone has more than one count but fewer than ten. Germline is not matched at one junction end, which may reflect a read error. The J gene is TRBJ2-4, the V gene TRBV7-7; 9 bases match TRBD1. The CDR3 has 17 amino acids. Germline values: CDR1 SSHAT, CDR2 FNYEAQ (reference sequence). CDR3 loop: CASSTTGGRSSKNIQYF. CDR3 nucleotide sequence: TGTGCTAGCAGCACCACAGGGGGCCGGTCCAGCAAAAACATTCAGTACTTC.

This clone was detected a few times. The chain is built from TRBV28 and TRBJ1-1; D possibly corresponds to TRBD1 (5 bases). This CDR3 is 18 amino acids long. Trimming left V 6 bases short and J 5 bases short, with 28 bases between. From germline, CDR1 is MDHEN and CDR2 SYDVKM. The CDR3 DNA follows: TGTGCCAGCAGGCCCGGGGGGACGTTGAAAAGATACCTGACTGAAGCTTTCTTT. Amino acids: CASRPGGTLKRYLTEAFF.

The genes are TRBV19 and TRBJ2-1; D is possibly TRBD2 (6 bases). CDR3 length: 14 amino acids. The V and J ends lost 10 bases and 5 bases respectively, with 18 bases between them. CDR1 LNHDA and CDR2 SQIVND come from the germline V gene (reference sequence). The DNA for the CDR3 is TGTGCCACTAGGGGACTGGAAACTGACAATGAGCAGTTCTTC. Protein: CATRGLETDNEQFF.

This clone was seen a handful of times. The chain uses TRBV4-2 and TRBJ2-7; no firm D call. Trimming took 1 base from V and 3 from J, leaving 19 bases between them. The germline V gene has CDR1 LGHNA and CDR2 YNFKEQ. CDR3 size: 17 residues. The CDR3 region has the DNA TGTGCCAGCAGCCAAGGACCTTCACTTGGCCGTGGCTACGAGCAGTACTTC. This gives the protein CASSQGPSLGRGYEQYF.

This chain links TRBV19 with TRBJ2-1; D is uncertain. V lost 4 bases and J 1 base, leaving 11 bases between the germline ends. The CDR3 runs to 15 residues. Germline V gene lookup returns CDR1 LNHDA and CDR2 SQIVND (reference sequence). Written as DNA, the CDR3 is TGTGCCAGTAGTAACACGGACCGGTCCTACAATGAGCAGTTCTTC. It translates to CASSNTDRSYNEQFF.

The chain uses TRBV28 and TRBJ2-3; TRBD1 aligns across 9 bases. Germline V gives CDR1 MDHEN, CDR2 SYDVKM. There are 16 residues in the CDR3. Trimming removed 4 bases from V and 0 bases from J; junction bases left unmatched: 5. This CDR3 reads CASSSVGTGSTDTQYF. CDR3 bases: TGTGCCAGCAGTTCCGTTGGGACAGGGAGCACAGATACGCAGTATTTT.

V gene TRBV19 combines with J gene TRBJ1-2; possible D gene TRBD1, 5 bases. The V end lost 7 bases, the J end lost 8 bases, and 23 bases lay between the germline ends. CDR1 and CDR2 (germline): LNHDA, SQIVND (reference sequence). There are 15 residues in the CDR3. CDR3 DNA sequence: TGTGCCAGTAAATTTGGCAGGGCGGTGGTTGGAGGCTACACCTTC. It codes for CASKFGRAVVGGYTF.

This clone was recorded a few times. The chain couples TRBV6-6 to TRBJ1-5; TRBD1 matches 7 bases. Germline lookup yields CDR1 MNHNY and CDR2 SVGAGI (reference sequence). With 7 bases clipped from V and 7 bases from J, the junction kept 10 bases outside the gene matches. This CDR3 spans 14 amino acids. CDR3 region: CASNQPGQTQPQHF. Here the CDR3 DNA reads TGTGCCAGCAACCAACCGGGACAGACGCAGCCCCAGCATTTT.

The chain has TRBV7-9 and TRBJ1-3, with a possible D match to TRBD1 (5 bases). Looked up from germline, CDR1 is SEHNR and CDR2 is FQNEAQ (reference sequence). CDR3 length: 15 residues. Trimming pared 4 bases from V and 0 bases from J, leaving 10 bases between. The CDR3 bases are TGTGCCAGCAGCTCGACAGAGGCCTCTGGAAACACCATATATTTT. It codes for CASSSTEASGNTIYF. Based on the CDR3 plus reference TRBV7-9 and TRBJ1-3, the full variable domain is DTGVSQNPRHKITKRGQNVTFRCDPISEHNRLYWYRQTLGQGPEFLTYFQNEAQLEKSRLLSDRFSAERPKGSFSTLEIQRTEQGDSAMYLCASSSTEASGNTIYFGEGSWLTVV.

This CDR3 reads CATSRGGQHNEQFF. DNA of the CDR3: TGTGCCACCAGCAGAGGGGGACAGCACAATGAGCAGTTCTTC. The rearrangement uses TRBV15 and TRBJ2-1, with 7 bases fitting TRBD1. The CDR3 has 14 residues. Germline V gene data show CDR1 as LNHNV and CDR2 as YYDKDF (reference sequence). Trimming at V came to 1 base and at J to 5 bases, leaving 2 bases not matched to a gene.

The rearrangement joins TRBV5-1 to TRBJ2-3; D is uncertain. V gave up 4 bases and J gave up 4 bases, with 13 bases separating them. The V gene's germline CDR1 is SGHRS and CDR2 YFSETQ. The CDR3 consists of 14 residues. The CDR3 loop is CASSAASVADTQYF. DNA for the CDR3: TGCGCCAGCAGCGCGGCTAGTGTGGCAGATACGCAGTATTTT.

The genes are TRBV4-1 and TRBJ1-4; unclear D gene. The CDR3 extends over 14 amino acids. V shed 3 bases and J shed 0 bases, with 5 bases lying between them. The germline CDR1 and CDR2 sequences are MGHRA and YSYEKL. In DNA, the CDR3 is TGCGCCAGCAGCCAGACTCCAACTAATGAAAAACTGTTTTTT. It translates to CASSQTPTNEKLFF.

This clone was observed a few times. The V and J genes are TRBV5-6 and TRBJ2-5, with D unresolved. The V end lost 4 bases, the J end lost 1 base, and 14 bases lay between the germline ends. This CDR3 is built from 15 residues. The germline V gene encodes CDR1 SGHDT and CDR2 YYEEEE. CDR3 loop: CASSLSPGIQETQYF. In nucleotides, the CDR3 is TGTGCCAGCAGCCTGTCACCAGGCATCCAAGAGACCCAGTACTTC.

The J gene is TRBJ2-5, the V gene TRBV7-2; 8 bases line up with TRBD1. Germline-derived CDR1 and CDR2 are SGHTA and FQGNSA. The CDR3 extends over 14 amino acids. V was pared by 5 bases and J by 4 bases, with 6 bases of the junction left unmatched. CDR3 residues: CASSRTGPLETQYF. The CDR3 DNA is TGTGCCAGCAGCAGGACAGGGCCCCTAGAGACCCAGTACTTC.

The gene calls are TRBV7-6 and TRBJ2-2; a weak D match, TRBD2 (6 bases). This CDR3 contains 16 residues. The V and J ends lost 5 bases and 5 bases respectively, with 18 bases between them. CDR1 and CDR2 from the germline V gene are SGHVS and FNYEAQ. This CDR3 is CASSPRGGEKTGELFF. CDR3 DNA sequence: TGTGCCAGCAGCCCGAGGGGCGGGGAGAAAACCGGGGAGCTGTTTTTT.

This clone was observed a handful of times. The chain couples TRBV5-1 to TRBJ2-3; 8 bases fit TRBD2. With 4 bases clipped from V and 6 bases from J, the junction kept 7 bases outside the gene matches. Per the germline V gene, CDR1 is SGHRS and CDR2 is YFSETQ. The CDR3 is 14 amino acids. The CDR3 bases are TGCGCCAGCAGCGCCGGGACTAGTTCGGATACGCAGTATTTT. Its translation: CASSAGTSSDTQYF.

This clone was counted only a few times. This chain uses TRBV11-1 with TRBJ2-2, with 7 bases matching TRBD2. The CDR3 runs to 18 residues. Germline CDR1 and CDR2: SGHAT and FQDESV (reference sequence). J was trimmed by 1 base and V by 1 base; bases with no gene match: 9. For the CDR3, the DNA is TGTGCCAGCAGCTTAGATGGTTGGCGGGGGAGGAACACCGGGGAGCTGTTTTTT. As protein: CASSLDGWRGRNTGELFF. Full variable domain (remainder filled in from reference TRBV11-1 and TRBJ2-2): EAEVAQSPRYKITEKSQAVAFWCDPISGHATLYWYRQILGQGPELLVQFQDESVVDDSQLPKDRFSAERLKGVDSTLKIQPAELGDSAMYLCASSLDGWRGRNTGELFFGEGSRLTVL.